A single sample is the source of the 24 T cell receptor beta chains below, sequenced in a study of shared clonotypes between healthy human individuals. Sequenced by immunoSEQ multiplex PCR; TCRdb stores in-frame clones only, minus some. The sample has roughly 1,500,000 clones; about 98.5% are singletons. The sequencing input was naive CD4+ T cells sorted from blood. Regarding subset: CD45RA+ positively selected. All receptors come from a man under 40 in good health.

Concerning this clone itself: Within the sample, other DNA sequences also encode this same CDR3. The chain employs TRBV5-1 and TRBJ2-7; TRBD1 is a possible D gene (6 bases). Trimming shortened V by 4 bases and J by 4 bases, and 12 bases separated the two germline ends. CDR1 and CDR2 from the germline V gene are SGHRS and YFSETQ. The CDR3 is made up of 13 amino acids. The CDR3 reads CASSLGQLYEQYF. CDR3 bases: TGCGCCAGCAGCCTTGGACAGCTTTACGAGCAGTACTTC.

This chain connects TRBV11-2 to TRBJ1-1; the D gene is possibly TRBD1 (5 bases). V dropped 5 bases and J dropped 10 bases, with 14 bases sitting between them. This CDR3 spans 12 amino acids. In germline, CDR1 is SGHAT, CDR2 FQNNGV. DNA for the CDR3: TGTGCCAGCAGCCCAGGACTCGGGGCAGCTTTCTTT. It yields the protein CASSPGLGAAFF.

The chain joins TRBV5-1 to TRBJ2-3; TRBD2 matches at 12 bases. CDR1 is SGHRS and CDR2 is YFSETQ in the germline V gene. Losses at the gene ends were 0 bases for V and 1 base for J; bases not matched to a gene: 6. This CDR3 is 18 amino acids long. The CDR3 reads CASSLETSGSVGTDTQYF. DNA for the CDR3: TGCGCCAGCAGCTTGGAGACTAGCGGGAGTGTAGGCACAGATACGCAGTATTTT.

This clone was recorded only once. The chain couples TRBV6-4 to TRBJ2-3, with D possibly being TRBD1 or TRBD2 (5 bases each). The germline CDR1 and CDR2 sequences are MRHNA and SNTAGT. V was cut by 9 bases and J by 2 bases, with 24 bases left in between. CDR3 size: 17 residues. The CDR3 reads CASIHLFGTPHTDTQYF. As DNA, the CDR3 is TGTGCCAGTATCCATTTATTCGGGACGCCCCACACAGATACGCAGTATTTT.

CDR3 nucleotide sequence: TGCGCCAGCAGCTTGGGTCGTCTAGCGGGCGCACGGGATACGCAGTATTTT. Its protein product is CASSLGRLAGARDTQYF. V gene TRBV5-1 combines with J gene TRBJ2-3; TRBD2 agrees at 8 bases. The junction had 12 bases not matched to a gene; V was cut back by 0 bases and J by 6 bases. Per germline, CDR1 SGHRS and CDR2 YFSETQ. There are 17 residues in the CDR3.

In DNA form, the CDR3 reads TGTGCCACCAGCAGAGATCAAACCTTGGGCACTGAAGCTTTCTTT. Encoded protein: CATSRDQTLGTEAFF. The chain joins TRBV15 to TRBJ1-1; the D is unclear. The CDR3 runs to 15 residues. With 0 bases removed from V and 4 bases from J, the gap between germline ends came to 12 bases. Germline loops: CDR1 LNHNV, CDR2 YYDKDF (reference sequence).

This chain uses TRBV4-1 with TRBJ2-1, with 10 bases identical to TRBD2. The germline CDR1 and CDR2 sequences are MGHRA and YSYEKL. V lost 4 bases and J lost 8; bases outside the gene matches: 11. The CDR3 is made up of 16 amino acids. DNA for the CDR3: TGCGCCAGCAGCCCCTTAGGGCTAGCGGGAGTTGATGAGCAGTTCTTC. Translation: CASSPLGLAGVDEQFF.

V usage is TRBV6-6 and J usage is TRBJ1-4; D gene unclear. Germline V gene lookup returns CDR1 MNHNY and CDR2 SVGAGI (reference sequence). Trimming removed 6 bases from V and 7 bases from J, with 12 bases in between. The CDR3 contains 13 residues. CDR3 amino acids: CASRKVWGEKLFF. The DNA of the CDR3 is TGTGCCAGCAGAAAGGTGTGGGGTGAAAAACTGTTTTTT.

The chain recombines TRBV9 with TRBJ2-7, with D possibly matching TRBD1 (6 bases). The CDR3 has 16 residues. The V and J ends lost 0 bases and 1 base respectively, with 14 bases between them. CDR1 and CDR2 (germline): SGDLS, YYNGEE. Written as DNA, the CDR3 is TGTGCCAGCAGCGTAGCTCAGGGGAGTGGGTCCTACGAGCAGTACTTC. Its protein is CASSVAQGSGSYEQYF.

This chain links TRBV7-3 with TRBJ1-1; 9 bases are a match to TRBD1. The trim removed 1 base at V and 7 bases at J, leaving 1 base unmatched. The CDR3 is made up of 13 amino acids. CDR1 and CDR2 from the germline V gene are SGHTA and FQGTGA. The CDR3 region is CASSLMTGGEAFF. The CDR3 nucleotides are TGTGCCAGCAGCTTAATGACAGGGGGTGAAGCTTTCTTT.

The DNA of the CDR3 is TGTGCCAGCAGTTGGTTGAGTGAGGGAAACACCATATATTTT. Its protein is CASSWLSEGNTIYF. This chain uses TRBV6-5 with TRBJ1-3; D remains ambiguous. This CDR3 is 14 amino acids long. Trimming took off 4 bases at V and 4 bases at J, with 11 bases between the two ends. Germline V gene lookup returns CDR1 MNHEY and CDR2 SVGAGI.

V gene TRBV5-4 combines with J gene TRBJ2-4, with 10 bases lining up with TRBD2. CDR1 SGHNT and CDR2 YYREEE come from the germline V gene (reference sequence). V dropped 4 bases and J dropped 5; count of bases not matched to a gene: 9. The CDR3 totals 16 residues. The CDR3 DNA reads TGTGCCAGCAGCCCACAGTGGCTAGCGGGGGAAAACATTCAGTACTTC. Translation gives CASSPQWLAGENIQYF.

V and J are TRBV2 and TRBJ2-1, with 8 positions matching TRBD1. The CDR3 is 13 amino acids. The V segment lost 8 bases and the J segment 4 bases; nucleotides outside the gene matches: 4. The germline gives CDR1 SNHLY, CDR2 FYNNEI. CDR3 in DNA: TGTGCCAGCCACCGGGACAGGTACAATGAGCAGTTCTTC. The encoded protein is CASHRDRYNEQFF.

This chain joins TRBV19 and TRBJ2-7; 7 bases line up with TRBD1. The germline V gene has CDR1 LNHDA and CDR2 SQIVND (reference sequence). This CDR3 spans 14 amino acids. Unmatched junction bases numbered 8, after V lost 2 bases and J lost 7 bases. CDR3 residues: CASSINGQAGEQYF. The CDR3 DNA reads as TGTGCCAGTAGTATAAACGGACAGGCGGGTGAGCAGTACTTC.

The rearrangement joins TRBV10-1 to TRBJ2-3; no clear D gene. This CDR3 spans 14 amino acids. Germline loops: CDR1 WNHNN, CDR2 SYGVQD (reference sequence). The V end was cut by 3 bases, the J end by 0 bases, with 7 bases between. The CDR3, as DNA: TGCGCCAGCAGTGATTACGGGAGCACAGATACGCAGTATTTT. Its translation is CASSDYGSTDTQYF.

Comment on this clone: The same CDR3 is also encoded by other DNA sequences in this sample. The rearrangement links TRBV5-4 to TRBJ1-5, with D possibly being TRBD1 (5 bases). Germline V gene sequence: CDR1 SGHNT, CDR2 YYREEE (reference sequence). V was trimmed by 0 bases and J by 0 bases, leaving 7 bases between them. The CDR3 sequence is 15 residues long. Written as DNA, the CDR3 is TGTGCCAGCAGCTTGGATGGACATAGCAATCAGCCCCAGCATTTT. This translates into CASSLDGHSNQPQHF.

V usage is TRBV7-8 and J usage is TRBJ2-6, with D uncertain. This CDR3 is 15 amino acids long. CDR1 and CDR2 from the germline V gene are SGHVS and FQNEAQ. V dropped 4 bases and J dropped 1 base, with 8 bases sitting between them. The CDR3 reads CASSSRRSGANVLTF. In nucleotides, the CDR3 is TGTGCCAGCAGCTCCCGGCGGTCTGGGGCCAACGTCCTGACTTTC.

The J gene is TRBJ1-1, the V gene TRBV4-1; D is uncertain. V dropped 4 bases and J dropped 1 base, with 13 bases sitting between them. This CDR3 has 15 residues. Per germline, CDR1 MGHRA and CDR2 YSYEKL. The CDR3 nucleotides read TGCGCCAGCAGCCTCCCCCCCACGAGGAACACTGAAGCTTTCTTT. This translates into CASSLPPTRNTEAFF.

The V and J genes are TRBV7-8 and TRBJ1-5; 11 positions match TRBD1. From germline, CDR1 is SGHVS and CDR2 FQNEAQ. Trimming removed 5 bases from V and 6 bases from J; junction bases left unmatched: 9. The CDR3 is 16 residues long. The chain's CDR3 is CASSPRTGGTRQPQHF. CDR3 coding DNA: TGTGCCAGCAGCCCTAGGACAGGGGGCACCCGTCAGCCCCAGCATTTT.

The genes are TRBV5-1 and TRBJ2-2; 7 nucleotides align to TRBD2. Looked up from germline, CDR1 is SGHRS and CDR2 is YFSETQ. J gave up 6 bases and V 1 base, and 6 bases lay outside the gene matches. This CDR3 has 15 residues. CDR3 nucleotides: TGCGCCAGCAGCTTGTCTGCGGGAGCGGCCGGGGAGCTGTTTTTT. Protein sequence: CASSLSAGAAGELFF.

V is TRBV29-1 and J is TRBJ1-1, with 9 bases identical to TRBD1. The germline V gene has CDR1 SQVTM and CDR2 ANQGSEA. This CDR3 contains 14 residues. J was trimmed by 0 bases and V by 7 bases; bases with no gene match: 6. The CDR3 DNA reads as TGCAGCGCGGGACAGGGACCCATGAACACTGAAGCTTTCTTT. Protein sequence: CSAGQGPMNTEAFF.

The rearrangement joins TRBV6-5 to TRBJ1-4; D is unclear. The CDR3 loop spans 15 amino acids. V was cut by 7 bases and J by 3 bases, with 15 bases left in between. CDR1 MNHEY and CDR2 SVGAGI come from the germline V gene. CDR3: CASKPGSSSNEKLFF. CDR3 nucleotide sequence: TGTGCCAGCAAACCGGGGAGTAGTTCTAATGAAAAACTGTTTTTT.

The rearrangement uses TRBV9 and TRBJ1-1; possible D gene TRBD1, 5 bases. Germline lookup yields CDR1 SGDLS and CDR2 YYNGEE. V lost 0 bases and J lost 3, with 12 bases in between. The CDR3 is made up of 15 amino acids. The CDR3 region is CASSVVGGTDTEAFF. CDR3 nucleotides: TGTGCCAGCAGCGTAGTTGGGGGGACGGACACTGAAGCTTTCTTT.

This chain links TRBV14 with TRBJ2-1; possible D gene TRBD2, 6 bases. This CDR3 is 13 amino acids long. Trimming took 3 bases from V and 10 from J, leaving 13 bases between them. CDR1 and CDR2 from the germline V gene are SGHDN and FVKESK. The CDR3 coding sequence is TGTGCCAGCAGCCATCGGGGCGGGGCAGAGCAGTTCTTC. It yields the protein CASSHRGGAEQFF.